This T cell receptor beta chain was retrieved from a study of cytomegalovirus exposure and HLA in healthy donors. Study information: The approximately 110 validation repertoires, a later analysis reported, used the same platform as the approximately 670 first-cohort repertoires.

V was cut by 4 bases and J by 0 bases, with 17 bases left in between. This CDR3 is 18 amino acids long. Germline V gene sequence: CDR1 SGHDT, CDR2 YYEEEE. Generated by immunoSEQ multiplex PCR, the TCRdb table keeps only in-frame clones and is missing some. The profile shows roughly 150,000 clones, 88% of them singletons. Notes on the study in general: Altogether, 170 or so TCR beta chains were recorded as cytomegalovirus-associated. Subsequent analysis showed first-cohort TCR clusters tending to co-occur in 120 validation repertoires. Rarity marked most TCR sequences, yet some public TCRs occurred in many donors.

Worth noting for this clone: Its antigen is not identified.

Sequencing was carried out using PBMCs. This clonotype was obtained from a man aged 18 to 35 in good health and CMV-seronegative. This rearrangement joins TRBV5-6 to TRBJ2-6, with D perhaps TRBD2 (6 bases). CDR3: CASSPSVRGLSGANVLTF. The CDR3 DNA reads as TGTGCCAGCAGCCCCTCCGTGCGGGGACTCTCTGGGGCCAACGTCCTGACTTTC.